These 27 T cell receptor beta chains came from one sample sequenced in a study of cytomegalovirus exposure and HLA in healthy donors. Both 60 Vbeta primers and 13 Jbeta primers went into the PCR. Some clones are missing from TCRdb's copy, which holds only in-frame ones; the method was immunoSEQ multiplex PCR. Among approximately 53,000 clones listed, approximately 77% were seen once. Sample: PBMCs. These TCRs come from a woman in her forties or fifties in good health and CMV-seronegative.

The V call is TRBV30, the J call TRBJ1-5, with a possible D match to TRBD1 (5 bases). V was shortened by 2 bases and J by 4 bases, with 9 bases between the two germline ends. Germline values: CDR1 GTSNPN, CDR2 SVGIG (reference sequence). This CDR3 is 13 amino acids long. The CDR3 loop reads CAWSRGDNQPQHF. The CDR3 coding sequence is TGTGCCTGGAGTCGGGGGGATAATCAGCCCCAGCATTTT.

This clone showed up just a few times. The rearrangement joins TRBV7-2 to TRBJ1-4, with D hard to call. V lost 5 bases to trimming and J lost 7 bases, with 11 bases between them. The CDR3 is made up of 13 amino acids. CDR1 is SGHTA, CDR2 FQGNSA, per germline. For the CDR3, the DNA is TGTGCCAGCAGCACGAGGTTGTTTGAAAAACTGTTTTTT. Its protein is CASSTRLFEKLFF.

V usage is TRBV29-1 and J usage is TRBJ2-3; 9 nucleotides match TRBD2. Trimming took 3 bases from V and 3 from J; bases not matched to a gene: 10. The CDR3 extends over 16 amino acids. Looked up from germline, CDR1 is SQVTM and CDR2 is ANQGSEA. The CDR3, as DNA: TGCAGCGTTGACCCCCCTCTAGCGGGGTTAACAGATACGCAGTATTTT. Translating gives CSVDPPLAGLTDTQYF.

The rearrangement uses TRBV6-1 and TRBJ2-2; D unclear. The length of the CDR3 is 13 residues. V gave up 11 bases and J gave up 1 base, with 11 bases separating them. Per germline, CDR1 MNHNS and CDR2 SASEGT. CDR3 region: CASVPGNTGELFF. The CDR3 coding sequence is TGTGCCTCAGTCCCTGGGAACACCGGGGAGCTGTTTTTT.

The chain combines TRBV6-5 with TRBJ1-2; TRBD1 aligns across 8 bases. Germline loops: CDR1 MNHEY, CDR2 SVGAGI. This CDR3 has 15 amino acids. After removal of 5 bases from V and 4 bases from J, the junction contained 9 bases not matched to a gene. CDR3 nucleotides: TGTGCCAGCAGTAGAGGGACAGGCCCAATCTATGGCTACACCTTC. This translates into CASSRGTGPIYGYTF.

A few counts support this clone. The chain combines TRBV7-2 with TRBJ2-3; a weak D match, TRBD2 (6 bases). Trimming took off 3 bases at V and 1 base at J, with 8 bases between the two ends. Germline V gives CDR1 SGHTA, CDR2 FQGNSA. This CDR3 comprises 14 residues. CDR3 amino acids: CASSLGLRTDTQYF. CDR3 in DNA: TGTGCCAGCAGCTTGGGACTCCGCACAGATACGCAGTATTTT.

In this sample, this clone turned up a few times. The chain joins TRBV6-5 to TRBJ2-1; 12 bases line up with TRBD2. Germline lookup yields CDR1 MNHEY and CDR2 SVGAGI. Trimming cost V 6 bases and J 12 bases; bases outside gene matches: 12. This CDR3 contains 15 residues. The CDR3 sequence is CASSSTSGSNLRQFF. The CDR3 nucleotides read TGTGCCAGCAGCTCGACTAGCGGGAGCAATCTTCGGCAGTTCTTC.

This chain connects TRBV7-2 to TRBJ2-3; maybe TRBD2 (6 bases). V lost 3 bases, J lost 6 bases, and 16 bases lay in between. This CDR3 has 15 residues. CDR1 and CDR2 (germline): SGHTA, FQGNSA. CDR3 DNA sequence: TGTGCCAGCAGCTTTGGGACTTCTCCGTGGGATACGCAGTATTTT. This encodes CASSFGTSPWDTQYF.

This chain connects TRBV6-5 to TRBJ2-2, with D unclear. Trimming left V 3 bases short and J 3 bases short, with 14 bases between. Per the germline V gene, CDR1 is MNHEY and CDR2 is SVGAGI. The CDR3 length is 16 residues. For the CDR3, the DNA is TGTGCCAGCAGTTATTGGGCCGGTCGTGACACCGGGGAGCTGTTTTTT. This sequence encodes CASSYWAGRDTGELFF.

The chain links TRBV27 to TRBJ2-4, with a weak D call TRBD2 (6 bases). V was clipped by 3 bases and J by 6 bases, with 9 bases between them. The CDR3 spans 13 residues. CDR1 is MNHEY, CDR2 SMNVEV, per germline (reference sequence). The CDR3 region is CASSLGGTNIQYF. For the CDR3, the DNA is TGTGCCAGCAGTTTGGGGGGAACAAACATTCAGTACTTC.

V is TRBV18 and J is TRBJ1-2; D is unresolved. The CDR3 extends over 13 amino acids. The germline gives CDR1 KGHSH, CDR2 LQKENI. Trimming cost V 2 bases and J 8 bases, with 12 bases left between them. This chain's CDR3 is CASSPVYSEGYTF. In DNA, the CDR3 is TGTGCCAGCTCACCAGTATACTCGGAGGGCTACACCTTC.

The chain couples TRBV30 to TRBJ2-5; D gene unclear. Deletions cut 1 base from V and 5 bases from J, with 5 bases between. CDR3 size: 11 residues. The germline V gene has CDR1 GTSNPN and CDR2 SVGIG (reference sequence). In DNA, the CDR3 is TGTGCCTGGAGTGGGGCGGAGACCCAGTACTTC. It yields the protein CAWSGAETQYF.

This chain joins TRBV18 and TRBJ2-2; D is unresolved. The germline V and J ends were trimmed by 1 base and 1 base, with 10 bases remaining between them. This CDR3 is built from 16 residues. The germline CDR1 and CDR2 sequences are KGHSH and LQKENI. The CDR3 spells CASSPQASRNTGELFF. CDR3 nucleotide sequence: TGTGCCAGCTCACCACAAGCTAGTCGGAACACCGGGGAGCTGTTTTTT.

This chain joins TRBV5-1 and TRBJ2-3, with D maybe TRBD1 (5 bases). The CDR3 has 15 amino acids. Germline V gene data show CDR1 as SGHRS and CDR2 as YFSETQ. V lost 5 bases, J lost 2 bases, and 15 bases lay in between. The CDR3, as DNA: TGCGCCAGCAGAGGGGAATACACGGCCACAGATACGCAGTATTTT. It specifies CASRGEYTATDTQYF. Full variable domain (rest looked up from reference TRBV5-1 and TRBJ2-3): KAGVTQTPRYLIKTRGQQVTLSCSPISGHRSVSWYQQTPGQGLQFLFEYFSETQRNKGNFPGRFSGRQFSNSRSEMNVSTLELGDSALYLCASRGEYTATDTQYFGPGTRLTVL.

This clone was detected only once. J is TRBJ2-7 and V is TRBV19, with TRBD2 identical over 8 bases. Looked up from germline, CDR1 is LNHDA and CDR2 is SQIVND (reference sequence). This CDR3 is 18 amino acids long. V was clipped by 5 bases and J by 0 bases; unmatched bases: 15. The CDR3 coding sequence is TGTGCCAGTAGTTCCCGGGGTAGCGGGGAGTTCCCCTCCTACGAGCAGTACTTC. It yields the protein CASSSRGSGEFPSYEQYF.

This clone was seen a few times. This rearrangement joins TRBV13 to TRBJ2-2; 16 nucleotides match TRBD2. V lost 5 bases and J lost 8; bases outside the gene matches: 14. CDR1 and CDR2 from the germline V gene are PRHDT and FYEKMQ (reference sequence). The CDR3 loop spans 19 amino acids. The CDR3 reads CASSPGLAGGPRFPGELFF. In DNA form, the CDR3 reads TGTGCCAGCAGCCCGGGACTAGCGGGAGGGCCGAGATTTCCGGGGGAGCTGTTTTTT.

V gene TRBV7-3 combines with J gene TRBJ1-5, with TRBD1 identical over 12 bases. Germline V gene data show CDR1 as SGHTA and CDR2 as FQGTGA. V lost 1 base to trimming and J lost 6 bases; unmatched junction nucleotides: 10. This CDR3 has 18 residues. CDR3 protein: CASSLRGSGQGASQPQHF. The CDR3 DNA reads TGTGCCAGCAGCTTAAGGGGGTCGGGACAGGGGGCGAGTCAGCCCCAGCATTTT. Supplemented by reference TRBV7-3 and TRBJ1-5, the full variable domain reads GAGVSQTPSNKVTEKGKYVELRCDPISGHTALYWYRQSLGQGPEFLIYFQGTGAADDSGLPNDRFFAVRPEGSVSTLKIQRTERGDSAVYLCASSLRGSGQGASQPQHFGDGTRLSIL.

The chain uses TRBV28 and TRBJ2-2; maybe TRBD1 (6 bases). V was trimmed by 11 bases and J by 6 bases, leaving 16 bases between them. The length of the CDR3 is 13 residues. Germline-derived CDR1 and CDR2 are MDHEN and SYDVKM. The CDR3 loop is CASQGEISGELFF. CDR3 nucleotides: TGTGCCTCACAGGGAGAGATTTCCGGGGAGCTGTTTTTT.

In nucleotides, the CDR3 is TGTGCCAGCTCAGAAGTCGGCGAGCAGTACTTC. The encoded protein is CASSEVGEQYF. The V call is TRBV18, the J call TRBJ2-7; D remains ambiguous. Per the germline V gene, CDR1 is KGHSH and CDR2 is LQKENI. There are 11 residues in the CDR3. The germline V and J ends were trimmed by 5 bases and 6 bases, with 8 bases remaining between them.

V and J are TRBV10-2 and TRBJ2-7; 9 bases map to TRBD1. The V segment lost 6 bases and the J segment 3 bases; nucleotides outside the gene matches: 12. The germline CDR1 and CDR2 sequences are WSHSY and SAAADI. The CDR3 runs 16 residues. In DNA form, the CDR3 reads TGCGCCAGCAGAGAAAGGATCCGGGACAGGGTCTACGAGCAGTACTTC. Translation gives CASRERIRDRVYEQYF.

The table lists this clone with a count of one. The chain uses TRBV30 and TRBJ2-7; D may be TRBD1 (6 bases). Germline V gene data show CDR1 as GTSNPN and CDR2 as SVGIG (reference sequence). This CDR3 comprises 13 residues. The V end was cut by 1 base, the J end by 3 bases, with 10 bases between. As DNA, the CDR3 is TGTGCCTGGAGTGGGCAGGGGTACTACGAGCAGTACTTC. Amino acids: CAWSGQGYYEQYF.

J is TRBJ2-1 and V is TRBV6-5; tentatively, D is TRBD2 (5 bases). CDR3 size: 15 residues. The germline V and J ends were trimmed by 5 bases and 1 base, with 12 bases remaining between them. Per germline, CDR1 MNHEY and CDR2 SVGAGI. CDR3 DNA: TGTGCCAGCAGTCGCCACGAGGGATCCTACAATGAGCAGTTCTTC. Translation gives CASSRHEGSYNEQFF.

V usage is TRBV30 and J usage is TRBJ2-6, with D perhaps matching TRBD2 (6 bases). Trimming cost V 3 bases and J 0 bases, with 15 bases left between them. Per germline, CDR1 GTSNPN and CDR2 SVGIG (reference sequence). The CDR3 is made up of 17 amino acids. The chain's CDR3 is CAWRLGLLSSGANVLTF. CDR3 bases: TGTGCCTGGAGGTTGGGACTTCTTAGCTCTGGGGCCAACGTCCTGACTTTC.

CDR3 nucleotide sequence: TGTGCCAGCAGTGCGTCAACAGGGTTCCTTCACAATGAGCAGTTCTTC. Protein product: CASSASTGFLHNEQFF. The chain carries TRBV9 and TRBJ2-1; TRBD1 might be the D (6 bases). Germline CDR1 and CDR2: SGDLS and YYNGEE. V was shortened by 5 bases and J by 5 bases, with 20 bases between the two germline ends. The CDR3 runs to 16 residues.

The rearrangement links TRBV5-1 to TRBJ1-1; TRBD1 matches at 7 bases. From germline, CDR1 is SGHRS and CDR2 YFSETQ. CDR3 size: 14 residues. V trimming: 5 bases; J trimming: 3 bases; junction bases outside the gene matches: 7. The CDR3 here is CASSIRQGHTEAFF. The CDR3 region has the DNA TGCGCCAGCAGTATAAGACAGGGCCACACTGAAGCTTTCTTT.

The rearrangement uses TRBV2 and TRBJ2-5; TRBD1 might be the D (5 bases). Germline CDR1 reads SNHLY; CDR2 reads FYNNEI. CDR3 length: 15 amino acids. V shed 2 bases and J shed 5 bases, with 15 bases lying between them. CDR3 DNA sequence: TGTGCCAGCAGTGAAAGTGGGGCAGGTTTGGAGACCCAGTACTTC. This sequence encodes CASSESGAGLETQYF.

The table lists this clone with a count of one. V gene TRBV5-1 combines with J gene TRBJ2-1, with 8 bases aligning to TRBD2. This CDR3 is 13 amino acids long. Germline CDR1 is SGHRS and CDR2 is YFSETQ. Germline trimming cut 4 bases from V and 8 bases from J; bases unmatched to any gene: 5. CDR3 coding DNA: TGCGCCAGCAGCCCGGGACTAGGGGATGAGCAGTTCTTC. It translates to CASSPGLGDEQFF.